This entry is about one T cell receptor (beta chain). The sample originates from a study of blood T cell repertoires in COVID-19. About the study: Sources were T cells, B-cell-depleted T cells, or PBMCs; the material itself was cDNA or gDNA.

Sequencing was performed with immunoSEQ multiplex PCR; in TCRdb, only in-frame clones are kept and a portion is missing. This table has some 400,000 clones, 87% appearing once. V shed 2 bases and J shed 10 bases, with 12 bases lying between them. CDR1 WSHSY and CDR2 SAAADI come from the germline V gene. The CDR3 runs to 14 residues. The receptor's source is a woman in her twenties or thirties with COVID-19, enrolled during active disease. The chain employs TRBV10-2 and TRBJ1-6, with a weak D call TRBD1 (6 bases). Source material: peripheral blood. The CDR3 spells CASSERGGGSPLHF. CDR3 DNA sequence: TGCGCCAGCAGTGAGCGCGGGGGCGGGTCACCCCTCCACTTT.